These T cell receptor beta chains were read from a single sample in a study of TIL therapy for anti-PD-1-resistant metastatic lung cancer. The assay was immunoSEQ multiplex PCR, and TCRdb's table has in-frame clones only and misses some. The sample includes 6,200 or so clones, roughly 60% seen only once; the top ten take around 5.7%. The sample here was tumor tissue, taken at baseline. The receptors derive from a person aged 25-80 years with non-small cell lung cancer. CDR3s include the opening cysteine and the closing phenylalanine or tryptophan. A D gene is named only where the DNA matches it firmly. For some rows the clone size is stated as once, few or many, or as a class when expanded; others skip it.

NA,TRBJ1-5,TRBD1,TRBV19,CASSLRTGRNQPQHF,TGTGCCAGTAGTCTCCGGACAGGGAGGAATCAGCCCCAGCATTTT
medium-sized,TRBJ2-1,TRBD1,TRBV7-2,CASSTPPGTGGYNEQFF,TGTGCCAGCAGCACGCCGCCCGGGACAGGGGGCTACAATGAGCAGTTCTTC
NA,TRBJ2-7,NA,TRBV11-3,CASGDRGAEQYF,TGTGCCAGCGGGGACCGGGGGGCCGAGCAGTACTTC
NA,TRBJ2-7,TRBD1,TRBV28,CASSPWTGGYEQYF,TGTGCCAGCAGTCCCTGGACAGGGGGTTACGAGCAGTACTTC
NA,TRBJ2-7,NA,TRBV7-2,CASSLVRGEQYF,TGTGCCAGCAGCTTAGTCAGGGGTGAGCAGTACTTC
NA,TRBJ2-2,NA,TRBV7-2,CASSPSAGHANTGELFF,TGTGCCAGCAGCCCCAGTGCGGGACACGCGAACACCGGGGAGCTGTTTTTT
NA,TRBJ2-3,NA,TRBV21-1,CASSKASGGARDTQYF,TGTGCCAGCAGCAAAGCTAGCGGGGGGGCCCGAGATACGCAGTATTTT
NA,TRBJ2-1,TRBD2,TRBV3-1/TRBV3-2,CASTTGVPFSGSRNEQFF,TGTGCCAGCACTACAGGGGTTCCCTTTAGCGGGAGTCGAAATGAGCAGTTCTTC
once,TRBJ2-5,TRBD2,TRBV28,CASSFLSGGGEGQETQYF,TGTGCCAGCAGTTTTCTTTCGGGGGGGGGCGAAGGGCAAGAGACCCAGTACTTC
few,TRBJ2-2,TRBD1,TRBV27,CASRPGQGQTGELFF,TGTGCCAGCAGACCGGGACAGGGCCAAACCGGGGAGCTGTTTTTT
few,TRBJ1-6,NA,TRBV30,CAWSVLDNSPLHF,TGTGCCTGGAGTGTTTTGGATAATTCACCCCTCCACTTT
few,TRBJ1-1,NA,TRBV25-1,CASSVNTEAFF,TGTGCCAGCAGTGTGAACACTGAAGCTTTCTTT
NA,TRBJ2-3,NA,TRBV24-1,CATSDLPGTGTDTQYF,TGTGCCACCAGTGATTTACCCGGGACCGGCACAGATACGCAGTATTTT
NA,TRBJ2-3,NA,TRBV5-4,CASRKDGSTDTQYF,TGTGCCAGCAGGAAGGACGGGAGTACAGATACGCAGTATTTT
once,TRBJ1-1,TRBD1,TRBV6-5,CASSTWTGRAFF,TGTGCCAGCAGCACGTGGACAGGGAGGGCTTTCTTT
few,TRBJ2-7,TRBD2,TRBV11-2,CASSARSGSSNEQYF,TGTGCCAGCAGCGCCAGGAGCGGGAGTAGCAACGAGCAGTACTTC
few,TRBJ1-6,NA,TRBV3-1/TRBV3-2,CASSQSGTLYNSPLHF,TGTGCCAGCAGCCAATCCGGGACCCTTTATAATTCACCCCTCCACTTT
NA,TRBJ2-2,NA,TRBV10-3,CAISDKGNTGELFF,TGTGCCATCAGTGACAAGGGGAACACCGGGGAGCTGTTTTTT
NA,TRBJ2-2,NA,TRBV4-1,CASSQSEGEAGELFF,TGCGCCAGCAGCCAAAGCGAAGGGGAGGCCGGGGAGCTGTTTTTT
NA,TRBJ2-1,TRBD2,TRBV7-9,CASSSQRGVYEQFF,TGTGCCAGCAGCTCTCAGCGGGGGGTCTATGAGCAGTTCTTC
NA,TRBJ2-3,NA,TRBV30,CAWSPGAYTDTQYF,TGTGCCTGGAGTCCCGGGGCTTACACAGATACGCAGTATTTT
NA,TRBJ2-7,NA,TRBV21-1,CASSKGGTTGAEQYF,TGTGCCAGCAGCAAAGGGGGCACGACTGGGGCCGAGCAGTACTTC
NA,TRBJ2-3,NA,TRBV19,CASSITTDTQYF,TGTGCCAGTAGTATTACCACAGATACGCAGTATTTT
NA,TRBJ2-3,NA,TRBV30,CAWSVAGYSNF,TGTGCCTGGAGTGTGGCAGGGTACTCGAATTTT
NA,TRBJ1-5,NA,TRBV2,CASSERSGQPQHF,TGTGCCAGCAGTGAACGGTCCGGTCAGCCCCAGCATTTT
NA,TRBJ1-1,TRBD1,TRBV3-1/TRBV3-2,CASSPALTGVTEAFF,TGTGCCAGCAGCCCCGCACTCACAGGGGTGACTGAAGCTTTCTTT
NA,TRBJ2-7,TRBD1,TRBV19,CASSIRDSLAYEQYF,TGTGCCAGTAGTATTCGGGACAGTCTTGCCTACGAGCAGTACTTC
NA,TRBJ2-5,NA,TRBV7-6,CASSLGLAVGETQYF,TGTGCCAGCAGCTTAGGGCTAGCAGTTGGAGAGACCCAGTACTTC
NA,TRBJ2-7,TRBD2,TRBV4-3,CASSRTSGGAREQYF,TGCGCCAGCAGCCGTACCAGCGGGGGGGCACGGGAGCAGTACTTC
NA,TRBJ2-3,TRBD2,TRBV7-9,CAGGLAGAHTDTQYF,TGTGCGGGGGGGCTAGCGGGGGCCCACACAGATACGCAGTATTTT
few,TRBJ2-7,NA,TRBV2,CASSVGGDGFYEQYF,TGTGCCAGCAGTGTGGGCGGGGACGGGTTCTACGAGCAGTACTTC
NA,TRBJ2-1,NA,TRBV13,CASTEGGSSNNEQFF,TGTGCCAGCACCGAAGGGGGTTCCAGCAACAATGAGCAGTTCTTC
NA,TRBJ1-4,TRBD1,TRBV7-9,CASSMAGGRATNEKLFF,TGTGCCAGCAGCATGGCAGGGGGCCGAGCAACTAATGAAAAACTGTTTTTT
NA,TRBJ1-2,NA,TRBV7-2,CASSSSGGAYGYTF,TGTGCCAGCAGCTCCTCGGGGGGCGCTTATGGCTACACCTTC
NA,TRBJ2-7,TRBD2,TRBV6-5,CASSFGLAGGYEQYF,TGTGCCAGCAGTTTTGGACTAGCGGGAGGCTACGAGCAGTACTTC
NA,TRBJ2-7,NA,TRBV15,CATSRGGGVGRLGEQYF,TGTGCCACCAGCAGGGGTGGAGGGGTAGGGAGGCTCGGCGAGCAGTACTTC
NA,TRBJ2-3,NA,TRBV12-3/TRBV12-4,CASSQNTQYF,TGTGCCAGCAGCCAAAATACGCAGTATTTT
NA,TRBJ2-7,TRBD1,TRBV15,CATSRDWDSGTYEQYF,TGTGCCACCAGCAGAGACTGGGACAGTGGTACCTACGAGCAGTACTTC
NA,TRBJ2-2,NA,TRBV5-5,CASSLLDRQLTGELFF,TGTGCCAGCAGCTTACTGGACCGGCAGCTCACCGGGGAGCTGTTTTTT
NA,TRBJ1-6,NA,TRBV13,CASSSAGSPGYSPLHF,TGTGCCAGCAGCTCCGCCGGGTCCCCCGGGTATTCACCCCTCCACTTT